These 27 T cell receptor beta chains came from one sample sequenced in a study of blood T cell repertoires in COVID-19. Some clones are missing from TCRdb's copy, which holds only in-frame ones; the method was immunoSEQ multiplex PCR. The sample contains approximately 74,000 clones, approximately 85% of which appear only once. Sample: peripheral blood. These TCRs come from a man in his sixties or seventies with acute or convalescent COVID-19.

The CDR3 here is CASSPDNYGYTF. In nucleotides, the CDR3 is TGTGCCAGCAGTCCAGATAACTATGGCTACACCTTC. The V call is TRBV6-1, the J call TRBJ1-2; D ambiguous. CDR1 MNHNS and CDR2 SASEGT come from the germline V gene. Trimming stripped 5 bases from V and 1 base from J, with 5 bases between. The CDR3 contains 12 residues.

CDR3 bases: TGTGCCAGCAGCTTGGGGTCGAGCTCCTACAATGAGCAGTTCTTC. It specifies CASSLGSSSYNEQFF. The chain joins TRBV5-4 to TRBJ2-1; D not resolved. The CDR3 covers 15 residues. The germline V gene encodes CDR1 SGHNT and CDR2 YYREEE (reference sequence). The V end lost 0 bases, the J end lost 0 bases, and 7 bases lay between the germline ends.

This clone was observed a few times. This chain uses TRBV6-5 with TRBJ1-2, with D perhaps matching TRBD1 (5 bases). V shed 6 bases and J shed 7 bases, with 18 bases lying between them. The CDR3 covers 14 residues. The germline gives CDR1 MNHEY, CDR2 SVGAGI. The CDR3 here is CASRRRTLGVGYTF. Written as DNA, the CDR3 is TGTGCCAGCAGGCGGCGCACCCTAGGGGTTGGCTACACCTTC.

The V and J genes are TRBV25-1 and TRBJ2-7, with TRBD1 matching over 9 bases. The CDR3 runs to 15 residues. Germline lookup yields CDR1 MGHDK and CDR2 SYGVNS. V shed 8 bases and J 0 bases; nucleotides not matched to a gene: 8. The CDR3 DNA reads TGTGCCAGCCAGAGGGGGGACAGGGTCTCCTACGAGCAGTACTTC. Its translation is CASQRGDRVSYEQYF.

This clone was found once. This chain uses TRBV7-8 with TRBJ2-7, with 13 bases aligning to TRBD2. Germline CDR1 and CDR2: SGHVS and FQNEAQ. Trimming cost V 1 base and J 7 bases; bases outside gene matches: 4. The CDR3 length is 15 residues. The DNA for the CDR3 is TGTGCCAGCAGCTTAGGGACTAGCGGGGGTCGGGAGCAGTACTTC. Amino acids: CASSLGTSGGREQYF.

The V and J genes are TRBV12-3 or TRBV12-4 and TRBJ2-7; D is perhaps TRBD2 (6 bases). The CDR3 is 13 amino acids. Trimming removed 2 bases at V and 6 bases at J, with 11 bases between. The chain's CDR3 is CASSLFDSGEQYF. CDR3 DNA sequence: TGTGCCAGCAGTTTATTCGATAGCGGCGAGCAGTACTTC.

This chain connects TRBV10-2 to TRBJ2-1, with 9 bases fitting TRBD2. The CDR3 consists of 18 residues. CDR1 WSHSY and CDR2 SAAADI come from the germline V gene. Trimming removed 10 bases from V and 6 bases from J; junction bases left unmatched: 22. This CDR3 is CATTYSRLGTSSPNEQFF. The CDR3 bases are TGCGCCACGACCTACTCCCGACTCGGGACTAGCAGTCCCAATGAGCAGTTCTTC.

V usage is TRBV19 and J usage is TRBJ1-6; D is undetermined. The CDR3 spans 13 residues. Trimming took off 7 bases at V and 5 bases at J, with 9 bases between the two ends. The germline CDR1 and CDR2 sequences are LNHDA and SQIVND (reference sequence). CDR3 bases: TGTGCCAGTAATTCCCCTGATAATTCACCCCTCCACTTT. The encoded protein is CASNSPDNSPLHF.

The rearrangement links TRBV7-2 to TRBJ1-3, with a possible D match to TRBD1 (6 bases). This CDR3 comprises 13 residues. The V end was cut by 2 bases, the J end by 4 bases, with 6 bases between. Germline CDR1 reads SGHTA; CDR2 reads FQGNSA. CDR3 amino acids: CASSLQGGNTIYF. The CDR3 DNA is TGTGCCAGCAGCTTACAGGGGGGAAACACCATATATTTT. Using reference TRBV7-2 and TRBJ1-3 for the parts outside the CDR3, the full variable domain is GAGVSQSPSNKVTEKGKDVELRCDPISGHTALYWYRQSLGQGLEFLIYFQGNSAPDKSGLPSDRFSAERTGGSVSTLTIQRTQQEDSAVYLCASSLQGGNTIYFGEGSWLTVV.

This clone was detected only once. The chain recombines TRBV7-6 with TRBJ1-4; D unresolved. The CDR3 runs to 16 residues. CDR1 SGHVS and CDR2 FNYEAQ come from the germline V gene. V lost 0 bases and J 0 bases, leaving 8 bases between the germline ends. The CDR3 DNA sequence: TGTGCCAGCAGCTTAGCGCTTGGAGCAACTAATGAAAAACTGTTTTTT. This encodes CASSLALGATNEKLFF.

This clone was observed a single time. V and J are TRBV5-4 and TRBJ2-2, with 8 bases matching TRBD2. V shed 3 bases, J shed 3 bases, and the junction held 10 bases outside the gene matches. CDR1 SGHNT and CDR2 YYREEE come from the germline V gene (reference sequence). The CDR3 has 17 residues. The CDR3 DNA sequence: TGTGCCAGCAGCTCTTCCGGGAGGGCCTCGTACACCGGGGAGCTGTTTTTT. It translates to CASSSSGRASYTGELFF.

In its sample, this clone was seen a few times. V usage is TRBV7-2 and J usage is TRBJ1-2, with 7 bases lining up with TRBD1. Losses at the gene ends were 5 bases for V and 8 bases for J; bases not matched to a gene: 11. The CDR3 covers 14 residues. Per the germline V gene, CDR1 is SGHTA and CDR2 is FQGNSA. DNA of the CDR3: TGTGCCAGCAGCAATGGACAGGTGGTTGGAGGCTACACCTTC. Amino acids: CASSNGQVVGGYTF.

The rearrangement links TRBV11-2 to TRBJ2-3; 7 nucleotides match TRBD2. The V gene's germline CDR1 is SGHAT and CDR2 FQNNGV. This CDR3 comprises 14 residues. With V trimmed by 1 base and J by 4 bases, 2 bases remained unmatched. CDR3 nucleotides: TGTGCCAGCAGCTTAGGACTAGCAGCAGATACGCAGTATTTT. Translating it yields CASSLGLAADTQYF.

This clone was observed a handful of times. V usage is TRBV5-1 and J usage is TRBJ2-7, with D possibly being TRBD2 (6 bases). Germline CDR1 reads SGHRS; CDR2 reads YFSETQ. The CDR3 runs to 15 residues. The V end was cut by 6 bases, the J end by 5 bases, with 21 bases between. CDR3 coding DNA: TGCGCCAGCAAAGCGGGTGCCATGGGTCTTGACGAGCAGTACTTC. The encoded protein is CASKAGAMGLDEQYF.

The V call is TRBV7-9, the J call TRBJ1-1; TRBD1 is a possible D gene (5 bases). Germline assignment: CDR1 SEHNR and CDR2 FQNEAQ (reference sequence). Trimming cost V 0 bases and J 0 bases, with 8 bases left between them. This CDR3 contains 15 residues. CDR3 loop: CASSLAVGVNTEAFF. CDR3 coding DNA: TGTGCCAGCAGCTTAGCTGTAGGGGTGAACACTGAAGCTTTCTTT.

V usage is TRBV18 and J usage is TRBJ2-7; possibly TRBD1 for D (5 bases). The CDR3 spans 14 residues. Germline lookup yields CDR1 KGHSH and CDR2 LQKENI. Deletions cut 3 bases from V and 3 bases from J, with 12 bases between. The CDR3 is CASSPSLQGYEQYF. Written as DNA, the CDR3 is TGTGCCAGCTCACCCTCGTTGCAGGGCTACGAGCAGTACTTC.

This sequence joins TRBV19 and TRBJ1-1, with 11 bases lining up with TRBD1. This CDR3 comprises 15 residues. Germline CDR1 LNHDA, CDR2 SQIVND (reference sequence). J was trimmed by 1 base and V by 6 bases; bases with no gene match: 4. CDR3 nucleotides: TGTGCCAGTAGCGGACAGGGGGCGCCGAACACTGAAGCTTTCTTT. Its translation: CASSGQGAPNTEAFF.

The chain recombines TRBV15 with TRBJ2-7, with TRBD2 identical over 10 bases. The CDR3 is 16 amino acids. CDR1 and CDR2 from the germline V gene are LNHNV and YYDKDF (reference sequence). The V segment lost 0 bases and the J segment 7 bases; nucleotides outside the gene matches: 9. CDR3 nucleotides: TGTGCCACCAGCAGAGATCTAAGCGGGGGGGCGCAAGAGCAGTACTTC. This codes for CATSRDLSGGAQEQYF.

The V and J genes are TRBV6-5 and TRBJ2-1, with 11 bases lining up with TRBD2. Germline loops: CDR1 MNHEY, CDR2 SVGAGI. Trimming at V came to 6 bases and at J to 4 bases, leaving 5 bases not matched to a gene. The CDR3 has 15 amino acids. CDR3 sequence reads: CASRLAGVMYNEQFF. In DNA form, the CDR3 reads TGTGCCAGCAGACTAGCGGGAGTTATGTACAATGAGCAGTTCTTC.

The chain recombines TRBV5-8 with TRBJ2-7, with D perhaps matching TRBD1 (5 bases). V lost 4 bases to trimming and J lost 5 bases, with 22 bases between them. The CDR3 sequence is 16 residues long. Germline V gives CDR1 SGHTS, CDR2 YDEGEE. The CDR3 loop reads CASSIDNRFLKDEQYF. CDR3 nucleotide sequence: TGTGCCAGCAGCATAGACAACAGGTTCCTCAAGGACGAGCAGTACTTC.

This sequence joins TRBV29-1 and TRBJ1-3, with D possibly TRBD1 on 6 matching bases. The germline gives CDR1 SQVTM, CDR2 ANQGSEA. V was trimmed by 1 base and J by 0 bases, leaving 22 bases between them. CDR3 length: 19 residues. CDR3 DNA: TGCAGCGTTGAAGCCAACCCGGCGGGGGGGGCTCTCTCTGGAAACACCATATATTTT. Translation: CSVEANPAGGALSGNTIYF.

J is TRBJ2-2 and V is TRBV5-1, with D possibly TRBD1 on 6 matching bases. The length of the CDR3 is 15 residues. The V end lost 1 base, the J end lost 5 bases, and 12 bases lay between the germline ends. Germline CDR1 and CDR2: SGHRS and YFSETQ. The CDR3 bases are TGCGCCAGCAGCTTGTGGGCAGGGGAAACCGGGGAGCTGTTTTTT. Amino acids: CASSLWAGETGELFF.

The chain is built from TRBV2 and TRBJ2-5, with D perhaps TRBD2 (5 bases). CDR3 size: 13 residues. Germline assignment: CDR1 SNHLY and CDR2 FYNNEI. V was pared by 2 bases and J by 5 bases, with 9 bases between. This CDR3 is CASSELPGETQYF. As DNA, the CDR3 is TGTGCCAGCAGTGAACTGCCGGGGGAGACCCAGTACTTC.

A single count supports this clone. This chain uses TRBV6-5 with TRBJ2-5; possible D gene TRBD2, 7 bases. Deletions cut 10 bases from V and 2 bases from J, with 17 bases between. CDR3 length: 14 residues. The V gene's germline CDR1 is MNHEY and CDR2 SVGAGI. This CDR3 is CATKEGGNQETQYF. The CDR3 nucleotides read TGTGCCACCAAGGAGGGGGGGAATCAAGAGACCCAGTACTTC.

J is TRBJ1-5 and V is TRBV19; D gene ambiguous. V lost 6 bases to trimming and J lost 3 bases, with 12 bases between them. Per the germline V gene, CDR1 is LNHDA and CDR2 is SQIVND (reference sequence). The CDR3 extends over 14 amino acids. The CDR3 nucleotides read TGTGCCAGTAGCCCTGCGGGGATCAATCAGCCCCAGCATTTT. Translation: CASSPAGINQPQHF.

The V gene is TRBV10-3, the J gene TRBJ2-3; TRBD1 is a possible D gene (5 bases). V was pared by 3 bases and J by 9 bases, with 13 bases between. This CDR3 is built from 13 residues. The germline V gene encodes CDR1 ENHRY and CDR2 SYGVKD. CDR3 bases: TGTGCCATCAGTGACCTGACAGATCTAACGCAGTATTTT. This encodes CAISDLTDLTQYF.

The chain has TRBV6-2 or TRBV6-3 and TRBJ1-1; no reliable D call. Germline values: CDR1 MNHEY, CDR2 SVGEGT. This CDR3 contains 16 residues. Trimming pared 0 bases from V and 0 bases from J, leaving 11 bases between. The CDR3 nucleotides read TGTGCCAGCAGTTACTCGGTTAACAGAATGAACACTGAAGCTTTCTTT. This sequence encodes CASSYSVNRMNTEAFF.